This entry lists 2 T cell receptor beta chains sequenced from one sample in a study of blood T cell repertoires in COVID-19. The data were produced by immunoSEQ multiplex PCR, yet TCRdb's version contains in-frame clones alone and is incomplete. The sample shows 95,000 to 150,000 clones, over 60% of them seen only once. The specimen sequenced was peripheral blood. Receptor source: a woman of 80 years or more with acute or convalescent COVID-19.

This clone was counted only a few times. The CDR3 nucleotides are TGCGCCAGCAGCCAAAGCCCCGGCGGGTCAGGGGTAAACGAGCAGTACTTC. It translates to CASSQSPGGSGVNEQYF. The chain has TRBV4-3 and TRBJ2-7, with D possibly matching TRBD1 (6 bases). V lost 2 bases, J lost 5 bases, and 22 bases lay in between. The CDR3 is 17 amino acids. Germline CDR1 and CDR2: LGHNA and YSLEER.

CDR3 sequence reads: CASSYGGGRAFF. The DNA for the CDR3 is TGTGCCAGCAGCTATGGCGGGGGCAGAGCTTTCTTT. The chain links TRBV12-3 or TRBV12-4 to TRBJ1-1, with a weak D call TRBD1 (6 bases). V was pared by 6 bases and J by 10 bases, with 15 bases between. This CDR3 spans 12 amino acids.